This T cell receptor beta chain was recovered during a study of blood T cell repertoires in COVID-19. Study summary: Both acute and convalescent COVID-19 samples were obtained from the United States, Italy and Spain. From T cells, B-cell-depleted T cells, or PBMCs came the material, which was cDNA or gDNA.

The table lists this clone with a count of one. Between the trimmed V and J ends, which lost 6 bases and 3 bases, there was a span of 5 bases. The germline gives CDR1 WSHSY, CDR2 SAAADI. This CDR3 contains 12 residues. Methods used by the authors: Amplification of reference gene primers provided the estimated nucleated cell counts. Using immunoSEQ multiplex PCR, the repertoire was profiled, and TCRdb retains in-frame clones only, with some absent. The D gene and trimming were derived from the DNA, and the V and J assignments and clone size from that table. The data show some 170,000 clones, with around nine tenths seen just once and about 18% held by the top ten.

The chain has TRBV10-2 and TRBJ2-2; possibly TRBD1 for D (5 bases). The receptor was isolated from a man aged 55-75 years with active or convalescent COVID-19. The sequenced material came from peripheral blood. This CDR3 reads CASSRDTGELFF. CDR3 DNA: TGCGCCAGCAGCAGGGACACCGGGGAGCTGTTTTTT.